These T cell receptor beta chains were read from a single sample in a study of blood T cells in healthy people across ages. One entry per CDR3 protein results from TCRdb running MiXCR on the 5' RACE reads. The table records 1.5 million to 2 million distinct CDR3 sequences, 28% of them present only once. Source material: blood. The receptors stem from a woman under 40 in good health. CDR3s leave out the opening cysteine and the closing phenylalanine or tryptophan. A D gene is named only where the DNA matches it firmly.

cdr3_aa v_call d_call
ASSPRGGGLYEQY TRBV4-2 .
ASSSEGGGFDEQY TRBV5-1 TRBD2
ASNLTDSYEQY TRBV27 .
ASSPQTSASSSTDTQY TRBV12-3/TRBV12-4 TRBD2
ASGLGTGDQETQY TRBV12-5 TRBD1
ASSEAEVFGYT TRBV2 .
ASSLGARPQPQH TRBV18 .
ASSLQTSNEQF TRBV4-3 .
ASSPSTGAEYEQY TRBV18 TRBD1
ASSLALGAQGYT TRBV7-9 .
SVARGSYGYT TRBV29-1 TRBD1
ATSDRPLEEQF TRBV24-1 .
ASSLTRGRSYT TRBV12-3/TRBV12-4 .
ASSYQWPSGSYEQY TRBV6-5 TRBD2
TSSRDGTETQY TRBV4-1 .
ASSWGPSPLYGYT TRBV7-9 .
SVLGGTYNEQF TRBV20-1 .
SAPDSSNWPYNEQF TRBV20-1 .
ATSRVAGGPNSYEQY TRBV15 TRBD2
ASSLRSGSFNEQF TRBV5-1 .
ASSSRTGDTNRSGANVLT TRBV27 TRBD1
ATWTVNTEAF TRBV28 .
ASMDRGDYGYT TRBV6-5 TRBD1
ASSLTPWGLGGDEQF TRBV7-3 .
SARPPGLATQY TRBV20-1 TRBD2
ATQGSGNQPQH TRBV10-3 .
ASMRGLAGGSYNEQF TRBV19 TRBD2
ASSESSNQPQH TRBV6-1 .
VSSKVRDLAGADDTDTQY TRBV21-1 .
ASSPSRATNEKLF TRBV11-3 .
TISELAGGAWAKVEQF TRBV10-3 TRBD2